This T cell receptor beta chain was documented in a study of cytomegalovirus exposure and HLA in healthy donors. Study-wide findings and caveats: More clonal expansion characterized HLA-associated TCR beta chains than equally common others in a later analysis. Prior analysis indicated that the majority of TCR beta V segments exhibited productivity approximately 87% or approximately 30% of the time.

CDR3 length equals 15 residues. In germline, CDR1 is LNHDA, CDR2 SQIVND (reference sequence). V shed 4 bases, J shed 4 bases, and the junction held 8 bases outside the gene matches. As for this clone: Its cognate antigen is unknown.

PCR used 60 Vbeta primers and 13 Jbeta primers. Authors' processing steps: The authors later counted 65 million to 80 million unique TCR beta chains, some 12 million of them shared. Sequencing used immunoSEQ multiplex PCR; TCRdb keeps in-frame clones, though not all of them. V and J calls and clone size follow that table, whereas D and trimming were derived from the DNA. This table has 130,000 or so clones, more than 60% appearing once. The sequencing sample was made of PBMCs. The chain is built from TRBV19 and TRBJ2-5; 8 bases match TRBD2. The clonotype was recovered from a woman aged 40 to 50 in good health and CMV-seropositive. CDR3 region: CASSTTGTRGETQYF. In nucleotides, the CDR3 is TGTGCCAGTAGTACAACCGGGACTAGGGGAGAGACCCAGTACTTC.